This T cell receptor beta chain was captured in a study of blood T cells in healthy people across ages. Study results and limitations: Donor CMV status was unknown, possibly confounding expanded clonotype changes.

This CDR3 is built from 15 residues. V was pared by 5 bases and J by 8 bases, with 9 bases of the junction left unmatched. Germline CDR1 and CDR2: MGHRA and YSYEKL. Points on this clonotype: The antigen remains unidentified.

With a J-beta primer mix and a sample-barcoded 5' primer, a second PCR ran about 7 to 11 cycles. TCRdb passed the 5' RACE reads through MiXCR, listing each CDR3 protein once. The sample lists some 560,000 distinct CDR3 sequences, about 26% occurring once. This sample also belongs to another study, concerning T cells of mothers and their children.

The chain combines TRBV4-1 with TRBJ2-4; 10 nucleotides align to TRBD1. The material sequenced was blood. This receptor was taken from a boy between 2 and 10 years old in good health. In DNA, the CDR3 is TGCGCCAGCAGCGAATGGGACAGGGGTTTTGACATTCAGTACTTC. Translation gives CASSEWDRGFDIQYF.